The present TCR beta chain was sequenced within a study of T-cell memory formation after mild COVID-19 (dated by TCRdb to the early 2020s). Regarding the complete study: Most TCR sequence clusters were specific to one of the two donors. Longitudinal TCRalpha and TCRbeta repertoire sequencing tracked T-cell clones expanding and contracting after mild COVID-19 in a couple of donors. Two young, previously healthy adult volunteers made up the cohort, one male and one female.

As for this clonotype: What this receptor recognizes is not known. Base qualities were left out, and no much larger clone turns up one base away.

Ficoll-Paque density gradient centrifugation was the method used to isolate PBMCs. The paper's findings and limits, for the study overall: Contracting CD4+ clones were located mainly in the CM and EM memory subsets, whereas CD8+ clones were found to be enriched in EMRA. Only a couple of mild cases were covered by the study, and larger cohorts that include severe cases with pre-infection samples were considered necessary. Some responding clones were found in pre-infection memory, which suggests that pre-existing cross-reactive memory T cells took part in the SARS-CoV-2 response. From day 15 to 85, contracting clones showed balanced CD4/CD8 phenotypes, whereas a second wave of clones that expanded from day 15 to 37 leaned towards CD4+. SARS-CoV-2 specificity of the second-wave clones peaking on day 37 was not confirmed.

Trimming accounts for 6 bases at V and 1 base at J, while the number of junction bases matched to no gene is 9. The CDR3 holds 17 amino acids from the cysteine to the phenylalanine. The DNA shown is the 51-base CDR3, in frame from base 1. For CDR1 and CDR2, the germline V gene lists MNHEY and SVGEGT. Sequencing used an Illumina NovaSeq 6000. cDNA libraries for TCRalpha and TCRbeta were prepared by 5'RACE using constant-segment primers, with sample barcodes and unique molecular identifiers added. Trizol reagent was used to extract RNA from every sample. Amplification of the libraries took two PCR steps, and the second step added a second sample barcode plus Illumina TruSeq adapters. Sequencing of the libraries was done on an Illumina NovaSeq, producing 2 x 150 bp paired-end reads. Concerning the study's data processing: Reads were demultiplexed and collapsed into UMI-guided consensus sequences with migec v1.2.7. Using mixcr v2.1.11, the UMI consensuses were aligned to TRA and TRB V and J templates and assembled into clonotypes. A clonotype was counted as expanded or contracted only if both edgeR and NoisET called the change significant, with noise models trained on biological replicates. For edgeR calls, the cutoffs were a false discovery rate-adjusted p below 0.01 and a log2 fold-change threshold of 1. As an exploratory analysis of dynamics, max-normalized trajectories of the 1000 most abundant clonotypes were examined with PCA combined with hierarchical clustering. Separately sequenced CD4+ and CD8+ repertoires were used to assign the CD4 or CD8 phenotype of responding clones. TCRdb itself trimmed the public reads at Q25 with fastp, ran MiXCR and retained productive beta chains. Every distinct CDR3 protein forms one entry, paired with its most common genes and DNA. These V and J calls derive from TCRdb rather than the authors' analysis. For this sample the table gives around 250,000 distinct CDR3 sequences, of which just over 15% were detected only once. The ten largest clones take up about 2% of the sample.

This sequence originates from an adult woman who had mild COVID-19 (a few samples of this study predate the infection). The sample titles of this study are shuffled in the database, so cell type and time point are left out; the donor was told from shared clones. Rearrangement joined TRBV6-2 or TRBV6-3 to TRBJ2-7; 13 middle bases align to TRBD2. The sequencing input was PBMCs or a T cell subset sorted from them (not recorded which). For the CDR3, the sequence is CASSETSGRPTSYEQYF. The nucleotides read TGTGCCAGCAGCGAGACTAGCGGGAGGCCCACTTCCTACGAGCAGTACTTC.